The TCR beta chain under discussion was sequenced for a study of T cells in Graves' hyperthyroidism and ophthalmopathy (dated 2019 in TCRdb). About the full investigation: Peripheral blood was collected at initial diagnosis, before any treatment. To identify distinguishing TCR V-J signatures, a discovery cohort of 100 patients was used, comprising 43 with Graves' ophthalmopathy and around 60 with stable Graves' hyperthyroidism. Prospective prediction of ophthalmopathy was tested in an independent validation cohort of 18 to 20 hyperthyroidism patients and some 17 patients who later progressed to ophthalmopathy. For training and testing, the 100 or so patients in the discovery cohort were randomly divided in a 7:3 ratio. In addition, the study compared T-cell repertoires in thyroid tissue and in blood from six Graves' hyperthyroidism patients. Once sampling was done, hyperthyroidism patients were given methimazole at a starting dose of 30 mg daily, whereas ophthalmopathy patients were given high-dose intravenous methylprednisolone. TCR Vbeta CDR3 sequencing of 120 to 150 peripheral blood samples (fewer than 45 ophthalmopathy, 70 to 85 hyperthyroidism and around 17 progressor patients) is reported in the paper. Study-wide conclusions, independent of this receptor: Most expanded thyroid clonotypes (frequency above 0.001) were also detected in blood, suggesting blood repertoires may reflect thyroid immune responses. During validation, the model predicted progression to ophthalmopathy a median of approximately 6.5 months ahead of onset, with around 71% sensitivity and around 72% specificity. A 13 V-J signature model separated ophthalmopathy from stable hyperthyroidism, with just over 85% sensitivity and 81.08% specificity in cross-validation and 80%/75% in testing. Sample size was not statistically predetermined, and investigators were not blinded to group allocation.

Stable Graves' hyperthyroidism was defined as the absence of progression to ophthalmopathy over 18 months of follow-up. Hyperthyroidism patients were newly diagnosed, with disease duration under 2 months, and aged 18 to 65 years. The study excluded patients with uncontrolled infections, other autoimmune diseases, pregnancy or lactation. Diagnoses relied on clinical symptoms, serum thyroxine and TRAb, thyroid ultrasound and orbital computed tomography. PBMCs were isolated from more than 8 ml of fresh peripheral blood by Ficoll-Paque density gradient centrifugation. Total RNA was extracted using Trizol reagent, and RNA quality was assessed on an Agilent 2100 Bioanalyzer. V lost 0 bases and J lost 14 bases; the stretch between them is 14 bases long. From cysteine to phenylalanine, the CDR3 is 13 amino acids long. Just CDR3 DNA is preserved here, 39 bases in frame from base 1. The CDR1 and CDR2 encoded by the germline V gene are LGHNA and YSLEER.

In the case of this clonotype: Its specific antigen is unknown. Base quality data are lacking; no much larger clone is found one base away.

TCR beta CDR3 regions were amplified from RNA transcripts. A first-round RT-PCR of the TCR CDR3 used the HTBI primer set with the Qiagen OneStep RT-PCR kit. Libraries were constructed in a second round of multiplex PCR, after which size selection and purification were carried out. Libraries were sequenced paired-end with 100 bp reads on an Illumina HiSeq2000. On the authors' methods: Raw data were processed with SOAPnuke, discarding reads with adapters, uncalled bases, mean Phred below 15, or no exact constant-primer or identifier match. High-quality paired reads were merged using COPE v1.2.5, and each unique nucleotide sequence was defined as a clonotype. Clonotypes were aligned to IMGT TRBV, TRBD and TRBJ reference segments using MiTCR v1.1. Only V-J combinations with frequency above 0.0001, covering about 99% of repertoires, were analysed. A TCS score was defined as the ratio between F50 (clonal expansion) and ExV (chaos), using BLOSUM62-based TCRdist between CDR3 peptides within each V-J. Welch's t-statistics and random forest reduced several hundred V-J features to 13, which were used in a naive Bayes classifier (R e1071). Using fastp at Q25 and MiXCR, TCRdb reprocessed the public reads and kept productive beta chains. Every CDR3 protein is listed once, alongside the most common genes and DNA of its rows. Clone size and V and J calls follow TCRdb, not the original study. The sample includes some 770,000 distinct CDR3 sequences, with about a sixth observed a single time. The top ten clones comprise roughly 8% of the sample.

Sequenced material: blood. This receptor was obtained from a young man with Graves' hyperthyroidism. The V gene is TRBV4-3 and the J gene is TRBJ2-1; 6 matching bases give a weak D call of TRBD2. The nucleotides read TGCGCCAGCAGCCAAGATCCGCGGGACTTTAAGTTCTTC. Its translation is CASSQDPRDFKFF.